The 31 T cell receptor beta chains in this list originate from one sample, sequenced in a study of regulatory T cells in long-lasting Graves disease. Time point given: persistent/refractory GD, antithyroid drugs over 5 years with positive TRAb. Researchers made the TCR library from RNA that was extracted from PBMCs. CDR3-region Arm-PCR and iRepertoire HTBI primers produced the TCR beta libraries. TCRdb reprocessed the multiplex PCR reads via MiXCR and lists one record per CDR3 protein. This sample yields under 350,000 distinct CDR3 sequences, of which roughly a fifth are seen a single time; approximately 53% belongs to the top ten. This specimen consisted of peripheral blood mononuclear cells (PBMCs), obtained when the disease was refractory, from a patient treated with antithyroid drugs. Receptors originate from a female donor with Graves disease.

This rearrangement joins TRBV7-2 to TRBJ1-4, with 7 bases that match TRBD1. V was clipped by 4 bases and J by 6 bases; unmatched bases: 8. The CDR3 spans 15 residues. CDR1 is SGHTA and CDR2 is FQGNSA in the germline V gene. CDR3 nucleotide sequence: TGTGCCAGCAGCTCCTTCCAGGGGGTGGATGAAAAACTGTTTTTT. Amino acids: CASSSFQGVDEKLFF.

This clonotype turned up a few times. The J gene is TRBJ1-1, the V gene TRBV20-1, with D unclear. The CDR3 runs 11 residues. The germline V gene has CDR1 DFQATT and CDR2 SNEGSKA (reference sequence). V lost 3 bases, J lost 0 bases, and 2 bases lay in between. CDR3 protein: CSARVNTEAFF. Here the CDR3 DNA reads TGCAGTGCTAGGGTGAACACTGAAGCTTTCTTT.

This clonotype was picked up a small number of times. The chain is built from TRBV11-3 and TRBJ1-5, with 7 bases identical to TRBD1. This CDR3 comprises 16 residues. The germline gives CDR1 SGHNT, CDR2 YENEEA. The junction had 13 bases not matched to a gene; V was cut back by 4 bases and J by 7 bases. CDR3 in DNA: TGTGCCAGCAGCTCTCAAAAGGGGGCTCCTAAGCAGCCCCAGCATTTT. This translates into CASSSQKGAPKQPQHF.

Ten or more counts support this clonotype. V usage is TRBV13 and J usage is TRBJ1-6; D perhaps matches TRBD1 (6 bases). V was shortened by 0 bases and J by 10 bases, with 19 bases between the two germline ends. The CDR3 runs to 17 residues. CDR1 and CDR2 from the germline V gene are PRHDT and FYEKMQ (reference sequence). CDR3 protein: CASSLGLGQGIESPLHF. The CDR3 nucleotides are TGTGCCAGCAGCTTAGGCCTCGGGCAGGGGATCGAATCACCCCTCCACTTT.

This clonotype was observed many times. The V and J genes are TRBV28 and TRBJ2-5, with D uncertain. Germline CDR1 MDHEN, CDR2 SYDVKM. V lost 5 bases and J lost 7, with 20 bases in between. There are 15 residues in the CDR3. The CDR3 DNA sequence: TGTGCCAGCAGTCAACTCAAGGGCCTGCTGGGGACCCAGTACTTC. Its translation is CASSQLKGLLGTQYF.

This clonotype appeared many times. This sequence joins TRBV27 and TRBJ1-2; the match to TRBD1 covers 8 bases. The ends lost 6 bases at V and 4 bases at J; junction bases unmatched: 10. The CDR3 is made up of 15 amino acids. Looked up from germline, CDR1 is MNHEY and CDR2 is SMNVEV (reference sequence). The CDR3 bases are TGTGCCAGCAGGGAGTACGGACAGGGAACCTATGGCTACACCTTC. Amino acid sequence: CASREYGQGTYGYTF.

The chain has TRBV11-2 and TRBJ1-1; D remains ambiguous. The V end lost 5 bases, the J end lost 0 bases, and 22 bases lay between the germline ends. CDR1 is SGHAT, CDR2 FQNNGV, per germline. This CDR3 comprises 18 residues. The CDR3 sequence is CASSQDGFVFVMNTEAFF. The CDR3 DNA reads as TGTGCCAGCAGCCAAGATGGTTTTGTTTTTGTAATGAACACTGAAGCTTTCTTT.

V gene TRBV24-1 combines with J gene TRBJ1-2, with D unresolved. The germline CDR1 and CDR2 sequences are KGHDR and SFDVKD. The CDR3 has 12 residues. Trimming stripped 3 bases from V and 10 bases from J, with 11 bases between. DNA for the CDR3: TGTGCCACCAGTGATCCCGTGACCGACTACACCTTC. This codes for CATSDPVTDYTF.

The chain carries TRBV2 and TRBJ2-3; 9 bases align to TRBD1. J gave up 2 bases and V 2 bases, and 2 bases lay outside the gene matches. The length of the CDR3 is 15 residues. Per the germline V gene, CDR1 is SNHLY and CDR2 is FYNNEI. CDR3 DNA sequence: TGTGCCAGCAGTGAACGACAGGGGGACACAGATACGCAGTATTTT. Its protein product is CASSERQGDTDTQYF. Combining the CDR3 with reference TRBV2 and TRBJ2-3 gives the whole variable domain EPEVTQTPSHQVTQMGQEVILRCVPISNHLYFYWYRQILGQKVEFLVSFYNNEISEKSEIFDDQFSVERPDGSNFTLKIRSTKLEDSAMYFCASSERQGDTDTQYFGPGTRLTVL.

The chain carries TRBV6-1 and TRBJ1-2, with TRBD1 matching over 8 bases. The CDR3 sequence is 18 residues long. After removal of 6 bases from V and 0 bases from J, the junction contained 15 bases not matched to a gene. From germline, CDR1 is MNHNS and CDR2 SASEGT. For the CDR3, the DNA is TGTGCCAGCAGCCCTAGACCGGGACAGGTTAGCGCTAACTATGGCTACACCTTC. This encodes CASSPRPGQVSANYGYTF.

CDR3 residues: CASSMRAEDQPQHF. The CDR3 nucleotides are TGTGCCAGTAGTATGCGGGCTGAAGATCAGCCCCAGCATTTT. This chain connects TRBV19 to TRBJ1-5, with no clear D. Trimming shortened V by 3 bases and J by 5 bases, and 11 bases separated the two germline ends. Germline V gene lookup returns CDR1 LNHDA and CDR2 SQIVND (reference sequence). The CDR3 runs 14 residues.

The chain has TRBV7-9 and TRBJ2-1, with 7 positions matching TRBD1. V trimming: 3 bases; J trimming: 10 bases; junction bases outside the gene matches: 9. The CDR3 contains 14 residues. The germline gives CDR1 SEHNR, CDR2 FQNEAQ (reference sequence). In DNA form, the CDR3 reads TGTGCCAGCAGCTTGACGGGACAGTCCAACGAGCAGTTCTTC. Amino acids: CASSLTGQSNEQFF.

At least ten counts were recorded for this clonotype. The chain joins TRBV7-8 to TRBJ2-5; D may be TRBD2 (5 bases). V was clipped by 2 bases and J by 5 bases, with 12 bases between them. The CDR3 loop spans 14 amino acids. Germline lookup yields CDR1 SGHVS and CDR2 FQNEAQ. This CDR3 is CASSLNRRGETQYF. Here the CDR3 DNA reads TGTGCCAGCAGCTTAAACCGGCGCGGGGAGACCCAGTACTTC.

The CDR3: CASSSGGGYTGELFF. CDR3 coding DNA: TGTGCCAGCAGCTCCGGGGGGGGGTACACCGGGGAGCTGTTTTTT. The genes are TRBV7-2 and TRBJ2-2; 8 nucleotides match TRBD2. Germline V gene sequence: CDR1 SGHTA, CDR2 FQGNSA. The length of the CDR3 is 15 residues. The V and J ends lost 4 bases and 3 bases, in that order; junction bases with no gene match: 4. The full variable domain, its missing parts supplied by reference TRBV7-2 and TRBJ2-2, is GAGVSQSPSNKVTEKGKDVELRCDPISGHTALYWYRQSLGQGLEFLIYFQGNSAPDKSGLPSDRFSAERTGGSVSTLTIQRTQQEDSAVYLCASSSGGGYTGELFFGEGSRLTVL.

This clonotype was counted ten times or more. The chain joins TRBV28 to TRBJ2-5; 8 bases map to TRBD1. The length of the CDR3 is 13 residues. Germline CDR1 and CDR2: MDHEN and SYDVKM. With 3 bases clipped from V and 6 bases from J, the junction kept 3 bases outside the gene matches. In nucleotides, the CDR3 is TGTGCCAGCAGTTTCGACAGGGGAAAGACCCAGTACTTC. This codes for CASSFDRGKTQYF.

This clonotype was recorded many times. The chain recombines TRBV11-2 with TRBJ2-7; D unclear. The CDR3 has 14 amino acids. Per germline, CDR1 SGHAT and CDR2 FQNNGV. With 4 bases removed from V and 6 bases from J, the gap between germline ends came to 16 bases. This CDR3 is CASSSGRRMGEQYF. The CDR3 nucleotides are TGTGCCAGCAGCTCTGGACGGCGCATGGGCGAGCAGTACTTC.

Written as DNA, the CDR3 is TGCGCCAGCAGCGCCCGGGGGGCCGACACTGAAGCTTTCTTT. Encoded protein: CASSARGADTEAFF. The rearrangement links TRBV5-1 to TRBJ1-1, with D possibly TRBD1 on 6 matching bases. Between the trimmed V and J ends, which lost 4 bases and 3 bases, there was a span of 13 bases. In germline, CDR1 is SGHRS, CDR2 YFSETQ. This CDR3 spans 14 amino acids.

This clonotype was seen only once. J is TRBJ1-3 and V is TRBV30; D is undetermined. CDR3 size: 14 residues. Germline loops: CDR1 GTSNPN, CDR2 SVGIG (reference sequence). Trimming stripped 2 bases from V and 0 bases from J, with 8 bases between. The CDR3 DNA is TGTGCCTGGAGTCTGGGTCTCTCTGGAAACACCATATATTTT. Translation: CAWSLGLSGNTIYF.

The gene calls are TRBV20-1 and TRBJ2-7; D tentatively fits TRBD1 or TRBD2 (5 bases each). The CDR3 spans 14 residues. Per germline, CDR1 DFQATT and CDR2 SNEGSKA (reference sequence). Trimming took off 0 bases at V and 4 bases at J, with 13 bases between the two ends. CDR3 coding DNA: TGCAGTGCTAGAGAGGGGGAGAAAGGATACGAGCAGTACTTC. It is translated as CSAREGEKGYEQYF.

This clonotype has a handful of counts. The rearrangement links TRBV6-5 to TRBJ1-6; D ambiguous. Trimming pared 2 bases from V and 6 bases from J, leaving 14 bases between. Germline V gene data show CDR1 as MNHEY and CDR2 as SVGAGI. This CDR3 is built from 16 residues. The CDR3 DNA sequence: TGTGCCAGCAGTTACGTAGTTTCGGGCGCTAATTCACCCCTCCACTTT. This codes for CASSYVVSGANSPLHF.

The table lists this clonotype with many counts. The chain carries TRBV29-1 and TRBJ2-7; a weak D match, TRBD2 (7 bases). Germline loops: CDR1 SQVTM, CDR2 ANQGSEA. The CDR3 has 12 amino acids. Trimming took off 4 bases at V and 2 bases at J, with 9 bases between the two ends. CDR3 DNA sequence: TGCAGCGTTGGGGGGGGCACCTACGAGCAGTACTTC. It encodes CSVGGGTYEQYF.

The table lists this clonotype with many counts. The rearrangement links TRBV28 to TRBJ2-7, with unresolved D. Germline V lookup: CDR1 MDHEN, CDR2 SYDVKM. The V end lost 3 bases, the J end lost 3 bases, and 15 bases lay between the germline ends. This CDR3 is 15 amino acids long. CDR3 DNA sequence: TGTGCCAGCAGTTTCATAACGGGCCGGAGCTACGAGCAGTACTTC. It encodes CASSFITGRSYEQYF.

A few counts support this clonotype. The CDR3 reads CASGRLPSEGETQYF. The CDR3, as DNA: TGTGCCAGCGGACGACTTCCTAGCGAGGGCGAGACCCAGTACTTC. The chain employs TRBV12-3 or TRBV12-4 and TRBJ2-5, with TRBD2 as a possible D gene (6 bases). Between the trimmed V and J ends, which lost 8 bases and 5 bases, there was a span of 21 bases. The CDR3 totals 15 residues.

V and J are TRBV29-1 and TRBJ1-1; D might be TRBD1 (6 bases). This CDR3 comprises 11 residues. Germline assignment: CDR1 SQVTM and CDR2 ANQGSEA. With 1 base removed from V and 11 bases from J, the gap between germline ends came to 11 bases. The CDR3 coding sequence is TGCAGCGTTGAAGGAAGGGGGTTGGCTTTCTTT. This gives the protein CSVEGRGLAFF.

This clonotype was seen a few times. V usage is TRBV3-1 and J usage is TRBJ2-7; no firm D call. V lost 2 bases to trimming and J lost 4 bases, with 6 bases between them. The germline gives CDR1 LGHDT, CDR2 YNNKEL (reference sequence). The CDR3 has 12 amino acids. The CDR3 DNA sequence: TGTGCCAGCAGCCAAACCAGATACGAGCAGTACTTC. It is translated as CASSQTRYEQYF.

The chain is built from TRBV5-1 and TRBJ2-2; unclear D gene. V was clipped by 2 bases and J by 5 bases, with 10 bases between them. Germline V lookup: CDR1 SGHRS, CDR2 YFSETQ. The CDR3 length is 14 residues. The CDR3 loop is CASSFVEGTGELFF. Written as DNA, the CDR3 is TGCGCCAGCAGCTTCGTCGAAGGGACCGGGGAGCTGTTTTTT.

The chain uses TRBV16 and TRBJ2-5, with TRBD2 identical over 8 bases. In germline, CDR1 is KGHSY, CDR2 FQNENV. The J segment lost 7 bases and the V segment lost 3 bases, leaving 7 bases of the junction unmatched. There are 14 residues in the CDR3. The CDR3 region is CASSHRTSSGTQYF. CDR3 nucleotide sequence: TGTGCCAGCAGCCACCGGACTAGCTCCGGGACCCAGTACTTC.

The sample holds a few counts of this clonotype. The genes are TRBV27 and TRBJ2-2, with a weak D call TRBD1 (6 bases). Germline values: CDR1 MNHEY, CDR2 SMNVEV (reference sequence). CDR3 length: 17 residues. Trimming left V 1 base short and J 2 bases short, with 14 bases between. CDR3 sequence: CASSLFGGTPNTGELFF. DNA of the CDR3: TGTGCCAGCAGTTTATTCGGTGGGACACCCAACACCGGGGAGCTGTTTTTT.

This clonotype showed up just a few times. V is TRBV12-3 or TRBV12-4 and J is TRBJ2-2, with TRBD2 identical over 11 bases. V trimming: 6 bases; J trimming: 5 bases; junction bases outside the gene matches: 14. The CDR3 extends over 18 amino acids. This CDR3 reads CASRGLAGPIIRTGELFF. The CDR3 DNA reads as TGTGCCAGCAGAGGACTAGCGGGCCCTATTATTAGGACCGGGGAGCTGTTTTTT.

The CDR3 coding sequence is TGTGCCAGCGCCTCAGGGGTGAGCACTGAAGCTTTCTTT. Its translation: CASASGVSTEAFF. The rearrangement uses TRBV27 and TRBJ1-1; possibly TRBD1 for D (6 bases). The CDR3 contains 13 residues. Per germline, CDR1 MNHEY and CDR2 SMNVEV (reference sequence). Trimming pared 8 bases from V and 4 bases from J, leaving 14 bases between.

A note on this clonotype: Being one base from a much bigger clone, this may be a read error. This chain links TRBV6-2 or TRBV6-3 with TRBJ2-2, with D perhaps TRBD2 (5 bases). The CDR3 covers 12 residues. Germline values: CDR1 MNHEY, CDR2 SVGEGT. The CDR3 nucleotides read TGTGCCAGCAGAGGAGAATCCGGGGAGCGGTTTTTT. Protein product: CASRGESGERFF.